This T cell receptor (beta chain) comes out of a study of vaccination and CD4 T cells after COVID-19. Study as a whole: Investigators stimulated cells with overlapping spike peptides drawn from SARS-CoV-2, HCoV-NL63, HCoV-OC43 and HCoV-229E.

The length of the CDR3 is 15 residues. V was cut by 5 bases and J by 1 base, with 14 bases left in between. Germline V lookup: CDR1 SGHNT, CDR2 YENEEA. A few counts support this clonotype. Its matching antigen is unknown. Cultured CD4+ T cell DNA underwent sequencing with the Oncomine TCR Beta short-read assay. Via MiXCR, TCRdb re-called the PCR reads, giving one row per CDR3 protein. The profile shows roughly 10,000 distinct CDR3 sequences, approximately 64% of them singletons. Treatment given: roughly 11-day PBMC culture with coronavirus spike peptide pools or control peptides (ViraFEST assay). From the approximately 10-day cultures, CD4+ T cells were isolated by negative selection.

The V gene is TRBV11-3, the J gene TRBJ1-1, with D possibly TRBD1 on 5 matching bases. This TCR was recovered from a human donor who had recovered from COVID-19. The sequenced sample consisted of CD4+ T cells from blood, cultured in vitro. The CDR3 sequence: CASSPGGGRNTEAFF. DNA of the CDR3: TGTGCCAGCAGCCCCGGGGGAGGAAGGAACACTGAAGCTTTCTTT.